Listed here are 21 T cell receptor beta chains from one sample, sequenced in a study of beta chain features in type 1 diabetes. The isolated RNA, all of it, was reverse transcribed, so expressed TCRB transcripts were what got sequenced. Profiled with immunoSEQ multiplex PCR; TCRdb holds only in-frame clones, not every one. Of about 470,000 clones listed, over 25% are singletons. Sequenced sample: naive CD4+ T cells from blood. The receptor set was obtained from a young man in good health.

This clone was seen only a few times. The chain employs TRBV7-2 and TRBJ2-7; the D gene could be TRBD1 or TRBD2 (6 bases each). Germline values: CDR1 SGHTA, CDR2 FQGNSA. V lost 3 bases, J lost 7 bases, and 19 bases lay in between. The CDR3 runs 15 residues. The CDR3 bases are TGTGCCAGCAGCTTCTCTAGCGCCCCCAGGGGTGAGCAGTACTTC. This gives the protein CASSFSSAPRGEQYF. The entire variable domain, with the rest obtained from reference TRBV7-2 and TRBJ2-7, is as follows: GAGVSQSPSNKVTEKGKDVELRCDPISGHTALYWYRQSLGQGLEFLIYFQGNSAPDKSGLPSDRFSAERTGGSVSTLTIQRTQQEDSAVYLCASSFSSAPRGEQYFGPGTRLTVT.

The CDR3 protein is CAWSGAAYYNEQFF. CDR3 DNA sequence: TGTGCCTGGAGTGGCGCTGCCTACTACAATGAGCAGTTCTTC. This chain uses TRBV30 with TRBJ2-1; D not certain. The CDR3 spans 14 residues. Trimming cost V 1 base and J 3 bases, with 10 bases left between them. Germline-derived CDR1 and CDR2 are GTSNPN and SVGIG (reference sequence).

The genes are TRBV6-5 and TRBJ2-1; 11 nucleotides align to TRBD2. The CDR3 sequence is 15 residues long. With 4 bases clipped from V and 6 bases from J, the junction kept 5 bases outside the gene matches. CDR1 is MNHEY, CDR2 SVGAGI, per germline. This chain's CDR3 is CASSSIAGGPNEQFF. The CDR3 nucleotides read TGTGCCAGCAGTTCAATAGCGGGAGGGCCCAATGAGCAGTTCTTC.

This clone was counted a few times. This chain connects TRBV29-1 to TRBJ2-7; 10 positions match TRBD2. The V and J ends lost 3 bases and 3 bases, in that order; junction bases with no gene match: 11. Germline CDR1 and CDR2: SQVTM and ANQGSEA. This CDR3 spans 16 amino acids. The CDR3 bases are TGCAGCGTTGATGTAGGCAGGTCTAGCGGGAGCTACGAGCAGTACTTC. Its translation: CSVDVGRSSGSYEQYF.

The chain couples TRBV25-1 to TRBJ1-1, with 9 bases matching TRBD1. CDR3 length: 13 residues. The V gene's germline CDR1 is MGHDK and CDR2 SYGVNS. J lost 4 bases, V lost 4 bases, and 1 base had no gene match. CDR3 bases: TGTGCCAGCAGTGGACAGGGGGGCACTGAAGCTTTCTTT. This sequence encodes CASSGQGGTEAFF. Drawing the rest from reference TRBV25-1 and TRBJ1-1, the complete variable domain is EADIYQTPRYLVIGTGKKITLECSQTMGHDKMYWYQQDPGMELHLIHYSYGVNSTEKGDLSSESTVSRIRTEHFPLTLESARPSHTSQYLCASSGQGGTEAFFGQGTRLTVV.

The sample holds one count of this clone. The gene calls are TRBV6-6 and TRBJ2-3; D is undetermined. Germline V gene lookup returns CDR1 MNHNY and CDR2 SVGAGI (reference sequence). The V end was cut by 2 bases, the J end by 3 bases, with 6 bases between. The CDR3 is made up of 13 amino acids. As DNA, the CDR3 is TGTGCCAGCAGTTACGGCCGAACAGATACGCAGTATTTT. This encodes CASSYGRTDTQYF.

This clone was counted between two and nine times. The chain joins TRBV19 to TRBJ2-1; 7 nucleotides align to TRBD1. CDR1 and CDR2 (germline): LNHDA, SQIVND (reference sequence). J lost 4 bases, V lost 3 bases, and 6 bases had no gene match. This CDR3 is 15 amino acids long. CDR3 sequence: CASSISVDRYNEQFF. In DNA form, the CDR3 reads TGTGCCAGTAGTATTTCCGTGGACAGGTACAATGAGCAGTTCTTC.

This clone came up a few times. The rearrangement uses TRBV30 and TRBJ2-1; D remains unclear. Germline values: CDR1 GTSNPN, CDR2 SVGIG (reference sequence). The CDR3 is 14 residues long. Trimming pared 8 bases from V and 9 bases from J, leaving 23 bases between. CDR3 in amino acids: CAHAQKALAAEQFF. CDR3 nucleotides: TGTGCCCACGCCCAAAAGGCTCTTGCGGCTGAGCAGTTCTTC.

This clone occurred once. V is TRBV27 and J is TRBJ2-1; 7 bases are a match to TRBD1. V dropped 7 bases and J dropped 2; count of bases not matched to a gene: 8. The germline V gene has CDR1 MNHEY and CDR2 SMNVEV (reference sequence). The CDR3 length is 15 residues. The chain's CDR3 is CASTRDSPTYNEQFF. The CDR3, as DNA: TGTGCCAGCACCCGGGACAGCCCAACCTACAATGAGCAGTTCTTC.

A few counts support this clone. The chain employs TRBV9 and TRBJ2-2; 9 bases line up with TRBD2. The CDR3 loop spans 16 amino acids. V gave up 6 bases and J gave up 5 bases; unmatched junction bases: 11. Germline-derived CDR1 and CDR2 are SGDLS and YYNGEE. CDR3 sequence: CASTPDSGSLTGELFF. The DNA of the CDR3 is TGTGCCAGCACCCCGGATAGCGGGAGTTTGACCGGGGAGCTGTTTTTT.

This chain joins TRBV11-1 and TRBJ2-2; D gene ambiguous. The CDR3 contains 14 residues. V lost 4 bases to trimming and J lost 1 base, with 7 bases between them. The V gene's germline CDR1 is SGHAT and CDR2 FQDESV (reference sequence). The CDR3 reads CASSSRWNTGELFF. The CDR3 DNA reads TGTGCCAGCAGCTCGAGATGGAACACCGGGGAGCTGTTTTTT.

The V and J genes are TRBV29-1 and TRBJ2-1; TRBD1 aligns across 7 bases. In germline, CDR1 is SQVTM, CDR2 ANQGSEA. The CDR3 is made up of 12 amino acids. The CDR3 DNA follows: TGCAGTGCCGACAGGGACGACAATGAGCAGTTCTTC. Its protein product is CSADRDDNEQFF.

The CDR3 DNA follows: TGCAGCGTTGAAATCGTCACAGATACGCAGTATTTT. Translation: CSVEIVTDTQYF. The rearrangement uses TRBV29-1 and TRBJ2-3; D gene ambiguous. The V gene's germline CDR1 is SQVTM and CDR2 ANQGSEA. This CDR3 comprises 12 residues. Trimming removed 2 bases at V and 2 bases at J, with 5 bases between.

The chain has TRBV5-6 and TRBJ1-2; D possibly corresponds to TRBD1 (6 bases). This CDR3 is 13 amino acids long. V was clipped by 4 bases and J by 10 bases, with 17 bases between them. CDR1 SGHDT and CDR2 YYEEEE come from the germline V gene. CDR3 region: CASSRYDRPSYTF. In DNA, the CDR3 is TGTGCCAGCAGCCGATACGACAGGCCGTCCTACACCTTC.

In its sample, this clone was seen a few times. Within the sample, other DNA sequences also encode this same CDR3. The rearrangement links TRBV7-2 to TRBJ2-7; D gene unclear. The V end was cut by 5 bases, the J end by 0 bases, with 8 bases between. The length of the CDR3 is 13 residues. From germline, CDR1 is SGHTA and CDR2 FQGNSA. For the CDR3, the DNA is TGTGCCAGCAGCCTTCCGAGCTCCTACGAGCAGTACTTC. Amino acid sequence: CASSLPSSYEQYF.

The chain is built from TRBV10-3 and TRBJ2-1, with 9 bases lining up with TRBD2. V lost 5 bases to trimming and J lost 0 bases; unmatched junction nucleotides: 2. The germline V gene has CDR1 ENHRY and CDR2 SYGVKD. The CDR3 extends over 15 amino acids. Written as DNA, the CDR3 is TGTGCCATCAGTCCTAGCGGGAACTCCTACAATGAGCAGTTCTTC. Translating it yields CAISPSGNSYNEQFF.

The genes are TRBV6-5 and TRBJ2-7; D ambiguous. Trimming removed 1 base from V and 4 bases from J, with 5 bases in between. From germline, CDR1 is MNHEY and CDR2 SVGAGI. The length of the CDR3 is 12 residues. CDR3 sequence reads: CASSYFTYEQYF. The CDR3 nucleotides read TGTGCCAGCAGTTACTTTACTTACGAGCAGTACTTC.

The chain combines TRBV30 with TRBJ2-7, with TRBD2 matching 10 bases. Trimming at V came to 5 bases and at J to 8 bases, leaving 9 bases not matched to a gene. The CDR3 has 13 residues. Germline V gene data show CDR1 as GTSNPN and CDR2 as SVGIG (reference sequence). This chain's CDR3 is CAWLAGGPSQQYF. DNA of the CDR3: TGTGCCTGGTTAGCGGGAGGTCCCTCCCAGCAGTACTTC.

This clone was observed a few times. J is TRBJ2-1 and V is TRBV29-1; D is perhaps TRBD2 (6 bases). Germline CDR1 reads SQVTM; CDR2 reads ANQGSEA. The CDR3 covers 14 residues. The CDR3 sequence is CSGVRGSSYNEQFF. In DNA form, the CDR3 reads TGCAGTGGGGTTCGGGGGAGCTCCTACAATGAGCAGTTCTTC.

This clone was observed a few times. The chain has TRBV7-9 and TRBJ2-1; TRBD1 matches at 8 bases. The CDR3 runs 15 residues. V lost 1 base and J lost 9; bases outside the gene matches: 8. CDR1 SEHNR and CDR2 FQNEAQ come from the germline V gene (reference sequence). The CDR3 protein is CASSLVQGAQSEQFF. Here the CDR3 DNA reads TGTGCCAGCAGCTTAGTGCAGGGGGCTCAAAGTGAGCAGTTCTTC.

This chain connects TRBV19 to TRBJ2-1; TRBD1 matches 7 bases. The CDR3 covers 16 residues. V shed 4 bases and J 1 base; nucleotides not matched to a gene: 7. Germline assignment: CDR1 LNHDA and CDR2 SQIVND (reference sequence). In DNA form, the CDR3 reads TGTGCCAGTAGTAGCTCCGGGACAGTATCCTACAATGAGCAGTTCTTC. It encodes CASSSSGTVSYNEQFF.